One sample yielded the 16 T cell receptor beta chains listed below, sequenced in a study of molecular identifiers for immune sequencing clone quantification. TCRdb reprocessed the PCR reads with MiXCR, giving one entry per CDR3 protein. The table shows a few hundred thousand distinct CDR3 sequences, with roughly 26% occurring only once. Sample: naive CD8+ T cells from blood, with Jurkat cell RNA spiked in. The subset denotes: FACS-sorted CD8+CD4-CCR7+CD45RA+ naive T cells. These receptor sequences come from a human donor in good health. Some libraries in this study had Jurkat cell RNA spiked in.

The chain links TRBV4-3 to TRBJ2-4, with D tentatively TRBD2 (5 bases). CDR1 and CDR2 (germline): LGHNA, YSLEER. The CDR3 totals 16 residues. Trimming left V 4 bases short and J 0 bases short, with 13 bases between. The CDR3, as DNA: TGCGCCAGCAGCCCCGAGAGGGTACTAGCCAAAAACATTCAGTACTTC. It translates to CASSPERVLAKNIQYF.

Remarks on this clonotype: One base away lies a much larger clone, so this may be a sequencing read error. The chain joins TRBV7-9 to TRBJ2-3; perhaps TRBD2 as D (7 bases). Germline V gives CDR1 SEHNR, CDR2 FQNEAQ (reference sequence). The V end lost 5 bases, the J end lost 2 bases, and 17 bases lay between the germline ends. The CDR3 covers 16 residues. As DNA, the CDR3 is TGTGCCAGCAGCCACCCTGCGGGGGCGGTCACAGATACGCAGTATTTT. It encodes CASSHPAGAVTDTQYF.

This clonotype was observed a few times. The gene calls are TRBV7-9 and TRBJ2-7, with D hard to call. The CDR3 is 12 amino acids. The germline gives CDR1 SEHNR, CDR2 FQNEAQ (reference sequence). The germline V and J ends were trimmed by 5 bases and 4 bases, with 9 bases remaining between them. The CDR3 spells CASSRRSYEQYF. CDR3 DNA: TGTGCCAGCAGCCGTAGGAGTTACGAGCAGTACTTC.

The chain carries TRBV2 and TRBJ2-7; the D is unclear. CDR1 is SNHLY, CDR2 FYNNEI, per germline. The V end was cut by 7 bases, the J end by 2 bases, with 15 bases between. CDR3 length equals 14 residues. The CDR3 coding sequence is TGTGCCAGCACTGGATGGAGTAGTCCCTACGAGCAGTACTTC. This translates into CASTGWSSPYEQYF.

The chain combines TRBV29-1 with TRBJ2-7; tentatively, D is TRBD1 or TRBD2 (5 bases each). With 0 bases removed from V and 6 bases from J, the gap between germline ends came to 9 bases. The CDR3 has 12 amino acids. CDR1 and CDR2 from the germline V gene are SQVTM and ANQGSEA. CDR3 in amino acids: CSVEDSGAEQYF. Written as DNA, the CDR3 is TGCAGCGTTGAAGATTCCGGGGCCGAGCAGTACTTC.

A word on this clonotype: Given a much more abundant clone one base away, this may be a read error. The genes are TRBV6-2 or TRBV6-3 and TRBJ1-5; D is perhaps TRBD1 (5 bases). There are 14 residues in the CDR3. In germline, CDR1 is MNHEY, CDR2 SVGEGT. CDR3 bases: TGTGCCAGCAGCCTCTTCGACAGCAATCAGCCCCCGCATTTT. Residues: CASSLFDSNQPPHF.

This clonotype was seen repeatedly, ten times or more. V gene TRBV20-1 combines with J gene TRBJ2-7; 9 bases fit TRBD2. The CDR3 sequence is 13 residues long. Unmatched junction bases numbered 4, after V lost 5 bases and J lost 2 bases. The germline V gene encodes CDR1 DFQATT and CDR2 SNEGSKA (reference sequence). Here the CDR3 reads CSAFSGSAYEQYF. The CDR3 DNA reads TGCAGTGCTTTTAGCGGGAGTGCCTACGAGCAGTACTTC.

V gene TRBV4-2 combines with J gene TRBJ2-7; D perhaps matches TRBD2 (5 bases). CDR1 is LGHNA and CDR2 is YNFKEQ in the germline V gene. The CDR3 consists of 16 residues. V dropped 2 bases and J dropped 4 bases, with 18 bases sitting between them. This CDR3 reads CASSQLEALVRYEQYF. CDR3 nucleotide sequence: TGTGCCAGCAGCCAATTGGAAGCACTAGTGCGTTACGAGCAGTACTTC.

V is TRBV4-3 and J is TRBJ2-3; TRBD1 matches 7 bases. The junction had 8 bases not matched to a gene; V was cut back by 8 bases and J by 3 bases. This CDR3 contains 14 residues. Per germline, CDR1 LGHNA and CDR2 YSLEER. The CDR3 sequence: CASRPGGRTDTQYF. Here the CDR3 DNA reads TGCGCCAGCCGCCCAGGGGGTCGGACAGATACGCAGTATTTT.

Concerning this clonotype: This may be a read error: a much more frequent sequence differs by one nucleotide. The chain uses TRBV4-1 and TRBJ2-7; possible D gene TRBD1, 6 bases. Germline V gene lookup returns CDR1 MGHRA and CDR2 YSYEKL. The CDR3 runs 14 residues. The V and J ends lost 4 bases and 4 bases respectively, with 14 bases between them. The CDR3 DNA is TGCGCCAGCAGCCGGGAACAGGGATGGTACGAGCAGTACTTC. Its protein product is CASSREQGWYEQYF.

Ten or more counts support this clonotype. The CDR3 here is CASSLEGTGGSYSPLHF. The CDR3 region has the DNA TGTGCCAGCAGCTTAGAGGGGACAGGGGGGAGTTATTCACCCCTCCACTTT. This sequence joins TRBV7-9 and TRBJ1-6; 11 bases map to TRBD1. The junction had 7 bases not matched to a gene; V was cut back by 1 base and J by 8 bases. CDR3 length: 17 amino acids. Germline V CDR1 and CDR2: SEHNR, FQNEAQ (reference sequence).

The chain links TRBV4-3 to TRBJ2-7, with D uncertain. Germline V gene data show CDR1 as LGHNA and CDR2 as YSLEER. The V end lost 0 bases, the J end lost 3 bases, and 12 bases lay between the germline ends. This CDR3 has 15 amino acids. Here the CDR3 DNA reads TGCGCCAGCAGCCAAGATCGGATTAGCTACTACGAGCAGTACTTC. This sequence encodes CASSQDRISYYEQYF.

The rearrangement joins TRBV12-5 to TRBJ2-2; weak D call: TRBD1 (6 bases). CDR3 size: 13 residues. V was trimmed by 6 bases and J by 4 bases, leaving 9 bases between them. Per germline, CDR1 LGHNT and CDR2 FRNRAP. In nucleotides, the CDR3 is TGTGCTAGTGGGCGGACAGTCACCGGGGAGCTGTTTTTT. As protein: CASGRTVTGELFF.

The chain carries TRBV12-3 or TRBV12-4 and TRBJ1-4, with 7 positions matching TRBD1. CDR3 length: 14 residues. Germline trimming cut 3 bases from V and 6 bases from J; bases unmatched to any gene: 4. The CDR3 region has the DNA TGTGCCAGCAGTTTCATCGGGACAGATGAAAAACTGTTTTTT. This gives the protein CASSFIGTDEKLFF.

On this clonotype: A much larger clone lies one base from this, so it may be a read error. The chain recombines TRBV7-2 with TRBJ2-7; TRBD2 might be the D (6 bases). The CDR3 extends over 15 amino acids. Germline CDR1 reads SGHTA; CDR2 reads FQGNSA. Trimming left V 6 bases short and J 4 bases short, with 19 bases between. CDR3 sequence (DNA): TGTGCCAGCAGTTGGGACTCCCAGAATGGGTACGAGCAGTACTTC. Amino acid sequence: CASSWDSQNGYEQYF.

The chain links TRBV3-1 to TRBJ2-7; possibly TRBD2 for D (6 bases). The CDR3 sequence is 15 residues long. Germline CDR1 reads LGHDT; CDR2 reads YNNKEL (reference sequence). The ends were cut back, 5 bases at V and 0 bases at J, with 14 bases in the middle. The CDR3 sequence: CASSAGPRSSYEQYF. CDR3 sequence (DNA): TGTGCCAGCAGCGCGGGACCCCGAAGCTCCTACGAGCAGTACTTC.